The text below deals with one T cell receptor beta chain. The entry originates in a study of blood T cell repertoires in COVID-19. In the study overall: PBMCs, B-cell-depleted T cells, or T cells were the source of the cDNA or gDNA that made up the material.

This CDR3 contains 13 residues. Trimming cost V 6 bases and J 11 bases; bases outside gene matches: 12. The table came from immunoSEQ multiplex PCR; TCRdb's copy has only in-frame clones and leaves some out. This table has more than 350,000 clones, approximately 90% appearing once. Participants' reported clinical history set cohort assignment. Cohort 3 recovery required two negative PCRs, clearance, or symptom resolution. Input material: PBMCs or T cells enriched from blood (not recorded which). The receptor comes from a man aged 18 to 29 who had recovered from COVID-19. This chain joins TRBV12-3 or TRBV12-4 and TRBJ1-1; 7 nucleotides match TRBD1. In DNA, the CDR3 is TGTGCCAGCAGGCCTCAGGGGGTAAATACGGCTTTCTTT. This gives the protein CASRPQGVNTAFF.